These 10 T cell receptor beta chains were all obtained from the same sample, sequenced in a study of blood T cell repertoires in COVID-19. Measured with immunoSEQ multiplex PCR; TCRdb has only the in-frame clones, and not every one. The repertoire holds 350,000 to 550,000 clones, with 80% to 90% as singletons. Sequences were obtained from PBMCs or T cells enriched from blood (not recorded which). These receptors were collected from a man younger than 45 who had recovered from COVID-19.

J is TRBJ2-4 and V is TRBV15; TRBD1 is a possible D gene (6 bases). CDR3 size: 16 residues. Germline V gives CDR1 LNHNV, CDR2 YYDKDF (reference sequence). Deletions cut 2 bases from V and 2 bases from J, with 13 bases between. The CDR3 bases are TGTGCCACCAGCAGAACATACACAGGGACCAAAAACATTCAGTACTTC. This encodes CATSRTYTGTKNIQYF.

This clone was counted a few times. The chain uses TRBV30 and TRBJ1-1; TRBD1 might be the D (6 bases). Per the germline V gene, CDR1 is GTSNPN and CDR2 is SVGIG (reference sequence). The CDR3 covers 14 residues. Trimming cost V 4 bases and J 6 bases, with 18 bases left between them. Here the CDR3 DNA reads TGTGCCTGGACTGTCGGGGGGCGCATCCCTGAAGCTTTCTTT. Protein sequence: CAWTVGGRIPEAFF.

This sequence joins TRBV28 and TRBJ2-5; 7 positions agree with TRBD2. The CDR3 is 14 amino acids. The trim removed 5 bases at V and 1 base at J, leaving 4 bases unmatched. Germline-derived CDR1 and CDR2 are MDHEN and SYDVKM. The CDR3 bases are TGTGCCAGCAGTCCCCCTAGCGGCCAAGAGACCCAGTACTTC. The encoded protein is CASSPPSGQETQYF.

The chain links TRBV12-3 or TRBV12-4 to TRBJ2-5; D is undetermined. Trimming pared 8 bases from V and 5 bases from J, leaving 15 bases between. CDR3 length equals 13 residues. DNA of the CDR3: TGTGCCAGCGCCCCGACTCCAAGGGAGACCCAGTACTTC. Its protein product is CASAPTPRETQYF.

The CDR3 coding sequence is TGTGCCAGCAGCCTGGCGGCCCGACGGACAGGGGGCTTGGGAACGCAGTATTTT. It specifies CASSLAARRTGGLGTQYF. This chain joins TRBV5-6 and TRBJ2-3, with 11 bases identical to TRBD1. Germline V gene sequence: CDR1 SGHDT, CDR2 YYEEEE. The V gene end was trimmed by 4 bases and the J gene end by 9 bases; junction bases not matched to a gene: 19. CDR3 length equals 18 residues. The whole variable domain, remainder taken from reference TRBV5-6 and TRBJ2-3, is DAGVTQSPTHLIKTRGQQVTLRCSPKSGHDTVSWYQQALGQGPQFIFQYYEEEERQRGNFPDRFSGHQFPNYSSELNVNALLLGDSALYLCASSLAARRTGGLGTQYFGPGTRLTVL.

This chain uses TRBV2 with TRBJ1-1; 8 positions match TRBD1. V lost 6 bases to trimming and J lost 11 bases; unmatched junction nucleotides: 5. Germline V gene sequence: CDR1 SNHLY, CDR2 FYNNEI. The CDR3 runs to 11 residues. The CDR3: CASSLTGVAFF. CDR3 in DNA: TGTGCCAGCAGCTTGACAGGGGTGGCTTTCTTT.

The chain employs TRBV27 and TRBJ1-2; no firm D call. From germline, CDR1 is MNHEY and CDR2 SMNVEV (reference sequence). V dropped 8 bases and J dropped 0 bases, with 10 bases sitting between them. The CDR3 consists of 13 residues. The CDR3: CASYGQANYGYTF. The DNA for the CDR3 is TGTGCCAGCTACGGTCAGGCTAACTATGGCTACACCTTC.

The rearrangement uses TRBV13 and TRBJ2-2; 8 bases are a match to TRBD1. CDR1 is PRHDT, CDR2 FYEKMQ, per germline (reference sequence). The CDR3 is made up of 20 amino acids. V was clipped by 4 bases and J by 3 bases; unmatched bases: 19. CDR3 sequence (DNA): TGTGCCAGCAGCTCAGCGAAACCGAGAGACAGGGGATTAGACACCGGGGAGCTGTTTTTT. Amino acid sequence: CASSSAKPRDRGLDTGELFF. Complete variable domain (other parts from reference TRBV13 and TRBJ2-2): AAGVIQSPRHLIKEKRETATLKCYPIPRHDTVYWYQQGPGQDPQFLISFYEKMQSDKGSIPDRFSAQQFSDYHSELNMSSLELGDSALYFCASSSAKPRDRGLDTGELFFGEGSRLTVL.

The chain carries TRBV6-1 and TRBJ2-1, with unresolved D. CDR3 length: 11 amino acids. CDR1 and CDR2 from the germline V gene are MNHNS and SASEGT. The V end lost 2 bases, the J end lost 13 bases, and 9 bases lay between the germline ends. The CDR3 loop reads CASSEFEHQFF. CDR3 DNA sequence: TGTGCCAGCAGTGAATTTGAGCATCAGTTCTTC.

The genes are TRBV6-5 and TRBJ2-1, with 10 bases that match TRBD1. The germline V gene has CDR1 MNHEY and CDR2 SVGAGI. The ends lost 8 bases at V and 7 bases at J; junction bases unmatched: 8. The CDR3 extends over 14 amino acids. CDR3 region: CASGRTGGTNEQFF. The CDR3 nucleotides are TGTGCCAGCGGAAGGACAGGGGGTACGAATGAGCAGTTCTTC.